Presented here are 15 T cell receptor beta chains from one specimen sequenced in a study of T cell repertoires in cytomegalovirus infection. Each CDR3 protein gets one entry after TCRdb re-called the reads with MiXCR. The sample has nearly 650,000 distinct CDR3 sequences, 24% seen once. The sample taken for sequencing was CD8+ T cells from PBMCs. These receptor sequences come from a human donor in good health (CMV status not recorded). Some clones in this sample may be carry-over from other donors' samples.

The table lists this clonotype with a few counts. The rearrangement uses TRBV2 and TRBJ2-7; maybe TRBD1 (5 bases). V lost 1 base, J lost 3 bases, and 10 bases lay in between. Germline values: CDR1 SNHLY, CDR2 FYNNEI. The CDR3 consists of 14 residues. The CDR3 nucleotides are TGTGCCAGCAGTGAAGGAAGGGGAAACTACGAGCAGTACTTC. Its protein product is CASSEGRGNYEQYF.

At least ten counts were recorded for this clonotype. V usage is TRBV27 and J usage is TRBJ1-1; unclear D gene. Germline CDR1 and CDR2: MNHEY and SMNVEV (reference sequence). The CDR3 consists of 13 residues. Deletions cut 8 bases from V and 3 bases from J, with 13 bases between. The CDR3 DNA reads TGTGCCAGCTCAGTTTATGCTGACACTGAAGCTTTCTTT. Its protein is CASSVYADTEAFF.

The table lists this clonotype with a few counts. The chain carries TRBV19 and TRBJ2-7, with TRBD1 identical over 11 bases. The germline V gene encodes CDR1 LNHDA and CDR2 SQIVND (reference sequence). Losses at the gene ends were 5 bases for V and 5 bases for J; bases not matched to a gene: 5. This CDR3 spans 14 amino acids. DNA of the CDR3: TGTGCCAGTAGTCACCGGACAGGGGGCAACGAGCAGTACTTC. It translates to CASSHRTGGNEQYF.

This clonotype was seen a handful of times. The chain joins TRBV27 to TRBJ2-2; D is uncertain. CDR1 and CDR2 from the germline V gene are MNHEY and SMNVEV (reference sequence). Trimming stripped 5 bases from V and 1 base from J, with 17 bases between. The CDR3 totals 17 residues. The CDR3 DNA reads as TGTGCCAGCAGTGGTACCCGGGCCACTCAGAACACCGGGGAGCTGTTTTTT. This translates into CASSGTRATQNTGELFF.

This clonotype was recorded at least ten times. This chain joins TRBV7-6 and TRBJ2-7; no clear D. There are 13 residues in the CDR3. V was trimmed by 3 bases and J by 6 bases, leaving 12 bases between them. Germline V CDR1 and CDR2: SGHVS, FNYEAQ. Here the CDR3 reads CASSLGLPSEQYF. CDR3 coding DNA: TGTGCCAGCAGCTTGGGCCTACCTAGCGAGCAGTACTTC. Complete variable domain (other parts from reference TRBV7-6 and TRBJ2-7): GAGVSQSPRYKVTKRGQDVALRCDPISGHVSLYWYRQALGQGPEFLTYFNYEAQQDKSGLPNDRFSAERPEGSISTLTIQRTEQRDSAMYRCASSLGLPSEQYFGPGTRLTVT.

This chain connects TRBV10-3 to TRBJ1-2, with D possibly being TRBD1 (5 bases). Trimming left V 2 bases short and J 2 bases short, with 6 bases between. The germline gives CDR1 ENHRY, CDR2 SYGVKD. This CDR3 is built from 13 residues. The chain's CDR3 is CAISEGANYGYTF. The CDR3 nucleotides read TGTGCCATCAGTGAGGGGGCAAACTATGGCTACACCTTC.

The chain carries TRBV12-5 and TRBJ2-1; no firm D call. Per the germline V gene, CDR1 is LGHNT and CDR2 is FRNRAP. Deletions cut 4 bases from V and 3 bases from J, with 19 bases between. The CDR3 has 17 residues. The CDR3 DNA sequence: TGTGCTAGTGGTTCAGACCGGACCTACCGGATCTACAATGAGCAGTTCTTC. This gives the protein CASGSDRTYRIYNEQFF.

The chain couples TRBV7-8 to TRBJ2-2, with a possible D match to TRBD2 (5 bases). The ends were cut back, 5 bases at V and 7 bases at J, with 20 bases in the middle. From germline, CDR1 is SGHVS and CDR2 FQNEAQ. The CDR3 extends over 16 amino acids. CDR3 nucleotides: TGTGCCAGCAGCGGACCTGACTACCTGCTTGGCGGGGAGCTGTTTTTT. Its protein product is CASSGPDYLLGGELFF.

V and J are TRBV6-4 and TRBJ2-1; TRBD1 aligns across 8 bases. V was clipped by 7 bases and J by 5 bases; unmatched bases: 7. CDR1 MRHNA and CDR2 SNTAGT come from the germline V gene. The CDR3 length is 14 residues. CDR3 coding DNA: TGTGCCAGCAAGCTGGGGACAGGCAACAATGAGCAGTTCTTC. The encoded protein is CASKLGTGNNEQFF.

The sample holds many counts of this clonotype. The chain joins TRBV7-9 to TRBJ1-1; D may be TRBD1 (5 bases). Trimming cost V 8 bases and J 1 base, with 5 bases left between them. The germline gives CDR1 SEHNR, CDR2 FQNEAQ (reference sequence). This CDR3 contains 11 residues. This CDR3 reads CASGGNTEAFF. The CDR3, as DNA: TGTGCCAGCGGGGGGAACACTGAAGCTTTCTTT.

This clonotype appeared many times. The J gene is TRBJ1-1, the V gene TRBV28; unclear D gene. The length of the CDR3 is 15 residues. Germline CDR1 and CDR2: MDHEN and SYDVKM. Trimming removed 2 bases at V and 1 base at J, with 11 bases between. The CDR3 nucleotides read TGTGCCAGCAGTTTAGGGTTCTCAGGGAACACTGAAGCTTTCTTT. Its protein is CASSLGFSGNTEAFF.

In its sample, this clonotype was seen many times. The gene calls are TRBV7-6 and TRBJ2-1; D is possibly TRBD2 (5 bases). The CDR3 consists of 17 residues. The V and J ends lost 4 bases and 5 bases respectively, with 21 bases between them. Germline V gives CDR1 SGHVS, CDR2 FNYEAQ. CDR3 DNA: TGTGCCAGCAGCTCATTTCCCGGGCCCCTGGAGGACAATGAGCAGTTCTTC. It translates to CASSSFPGPLEDNEQFF. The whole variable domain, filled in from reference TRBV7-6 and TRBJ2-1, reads GAGVSQSPRYKVTKRGQDVALRCDPISGHVSLYWYRQALGQGPEFLTYFNYEAQQDKSGLPNDRFSAERPEGSISTLTIQRTEQRDSAMYRCASSSFPGPLEDNEQFFGPGTRLTVL.

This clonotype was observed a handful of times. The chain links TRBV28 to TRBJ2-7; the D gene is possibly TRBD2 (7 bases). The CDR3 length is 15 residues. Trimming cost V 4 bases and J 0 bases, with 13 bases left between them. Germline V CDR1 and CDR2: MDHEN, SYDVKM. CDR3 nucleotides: TGTGCCAGCAGTTACAGAGGGGGGGTCTCCTACGAGCAGTACGTC. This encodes CASSYRGGVSYEQYV.

The CDR3 region is CAISLAGDPTYEQYF. In DNA, the CDR3 is TGTGCCATCAGCCTAGCGGGGGATCCGACCTACGAGCAGTACTTC. The rearrangement joins TRBV10-3 to TRBJ2-7; 10 positions agree with TRBD2. This CDR3 has 15 amino acids. CDR1 and CDR2 (germline): ENHRY, SYGVKD. V lost 6 bases and J lost 2; bases outside the gene matches: 7.

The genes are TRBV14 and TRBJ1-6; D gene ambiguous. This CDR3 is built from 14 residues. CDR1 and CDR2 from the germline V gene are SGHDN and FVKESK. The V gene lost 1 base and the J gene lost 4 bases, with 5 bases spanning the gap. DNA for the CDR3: TGTGCCAGCAGCCAAGTCAGTTATAATTCACCCCTCCACTTT. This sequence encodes CASSQVSYNSPLHF.